This paragraph reports one T cell receptor beta chain. This entry is derived from a study of blood T cell repertoires in COVID-19. The wider study: COVID-19 samples from acute and convalescent phases originated in the United States, Italy and Spain. PBMCs, B-cell-depleted T cells, or T cells were the source of the cDNA or gDNA that made up the material.

Per the authors' pipeline: Cell counts per sample came from amplifying reference gene primers. Generated by immunoSEQ multiplex PCR, the TCRdb table keeps only in-frame clones and is missing some. D and trimming were read from the DNA, whereas the V and J calls and clone size are those reported in that table. There are about 180,000 clones in the sample; 70% to 90% occur only once, and about 1.9% lies in the top ten. The CDR3 length is 16 residues. V trimming: 1 base; J trimming: 4 bases; junction bases outside the gene matches: 5. CDR1 and CDR2 (germline): LGHNA, YSLEER. This receptor was identified in a man between 18 and 29 years old who had recovered from COVID-19. The specimen was peripheral blood. This chain connects TRBV4-3 to TRBJ2-1, with 9 bases aligning to TRBD1. CDR3 region: CASSQVGTGMYNEQFF. As DNA, the CDR3 is TGCGCCAGCAGCCAAGTCGGGACAGGGATGTACAATGAGCAGTTCTTC.